This T cell receptor (beta chain) derives from a study of CD8 T cells in Susac syndrome. The sequenced target, TCR beta, came from blood CD8+ and CD4+ T cells. Reverse transcription of about 0.45 to 1 ug RNA was carried out with random hexamers. Coverage of TCR beta CDR3 amplification by immunoSEQ multiplex PCR extended to 54 Vbeta and 13 Jbeta. MiXCR, applied by TCRdb to the immunoSEQ multiplex PCR reads, yields one record per CDR3 protein. This sample has around 77,000 distinct CDR3 sequences, with approximately 96% found just once. The CDR3 spans 15 residues. V lost 6 bases, J lost 4 bases, and 6 bases stayed unmatched.

The V gene is TRBV12-3 or TRBV12-4, the J gene TRBJ2-2; 9 bases match TRBD1. The clonotype originates from a human donor with multiple sclerosis. The material sequenced was CD4+ T cells from PBMCs. CDR3 amino acids: CASRTGTGSTGELFF. CDR3 in DNA: TGTGCCAGCAGAACCGGGACAGGGTCCACCGGGGAGCTGTTTTTT.